A single sample is the source of the 2 T cell receptor beta chains below, sequenced in a study of CD8 T cells in Susac syndrome. A quantity of about 0.5 to 1 ug RNA underwent reverse transcription using random hexamers. TCRdb analysed the immunoSEQ multiplex PCR reads with MiXCR anew, one entry per CDR3 protein. This sample has around 80,000 distinct CDR3 sequences, with approximately 94% found just once. Source material: CD8+ T cells from PBMCs. These TCRs come from a human donor with Susac syndrome.

The rearrangement uses TRBV9 and TRBJ2-1, with D perhaps matching TRBD1 (5 bases). The V and J ends lost 0 bases and 7 bases respectively, with 11 bases between them. Germline CDR1 SGDLS, CDR2 YYNGEE. The CDR3 runs to 14 residues. This chain's CDR3 is CASSVGAGRNEQFF. The DNA of the CDR3 is TGTGCCAGCAGCGTAGGGGCAGGGCGGAATGAGCAGTTCTTC. The full variable domain, in which reference TRBV9 and TRBJ2-1 provide the parts outside the CDR3, is DSGVTQTPKHLITATGQRVTLRCSPRSGDLSVYWYQQSLDQGLQFLIQYYNGEERAKGNILERFSAQQFPDLHSELNLSSLELGDSALYFCASSVGAGRNEQFFGPGTRLTVL.

This chain connects TRBV20-1 to TRBJ1-5, with TRBD1 as a possible D gene (6 bases). This CDR3 spans 13 amino acids. Between the trimmed V and J ends, which lost 7 bases and 3 bases, there was a span of 13 bases. Germline lookup yields CDR1 DFQATT and CDR2 SNEGSKA (reference sequence). The DNA for the CDR3 is TGCAGTGTCCAGGACAGCTACAATCAGCCCCAGCATTTT. Encoded protein: CSVQDSYNQPQHF.